This TCR beta chain was identified during a study of CD8+CD57+ T cells in acquired aplastic anemia. Study in general: 3.2 ug was the average amount of DNA from sorted CD4+ and CD8+ cells. Overall study findings and caveats: There were twenty-nine CD8+ CDR3 sequences that occurred in both patients and controls.

Germline lookup yields CDR1 SGHTA and CDR2 FQGNSA. The CDR3 is made up of 15 amino acids. V trimming: 4 bases; J trimming: 5 bases; junction bases outside the gene matches: 7. This clonotype was counted many times. Antigen specificity is unknown. TCR beta VDJ and CDR3 profiles were obtained from a genomic DNA template. TCRdb re-called the reads with MiXCR, one entry per CDR3 protein. Found here are some 120,000 distinct CDR3 sequences, 48% of them singletons; the top ten hold 2% to 3%. This receptor was identified in a human donor in good health, serving as a control. This rearrangement joins TRBV7-2 to TRBJ2-5; 10 nucleotides match TRBD2. The sample was sorted CD4+, CD8+, or CD8+CD57+ T cells (not recorded which) from PBMCs. The CDR3 region has the DNA TGTGCCAGCAGCTCAACTAGCGGGGTAACGGAGACCCAGTACTTC. It is translated as CASSSTSGVTETQYF.